This T cell receptor beta chain originates from a study of sequential checkpoint blockade in melanoma. This CDR3 contains 16 residues. Losses at the gene ends were 1 base for V and 1 base for J; bases not matched to a gene: 4. Per germline, CDR1 LNHDA and CDR2 SQIVND (reference sequence). The repertoire was sequenced with immunoSEQ multiplex PCR; TCRdb's copy has only in-frame clones and lacks some. The sample has under 25,000 clones, around 83% seen once; the top ten hold 30% to 45%. Treatment of the sample: randomized to nivolumab then ipilimumab (arm A) or the reverse (arm B). The sample was CD8+ T cells sorted from blood (inferred from file names), taken from a patient given nivolumab and ipilimumab in sequence. This clonotype originated in a human donor with melanoma. The V gene is TRBV19, the J gene TRBJ2-3, with TRBD2 matching over 8 bases. DNA for the CDR3: TGTGCCAGTAGTATAGCGGGAGGGTGGGGCACAGATACGCAGTATTTT. Amino acid sequence: CASSIAGGWGTDTQYF. The full variable domain, its missing parts supplied by reference TRBV19 and TRBJ2-3, is DGGITQSPKYLFRKEGQNVTLSCEQNLNHDAMYWYRQDPGQGLRLIYYSQIVNDFQKGDIAEGYSVSREKKESFPLTVTSAQKNPTAFYLCASSIAGGWGTDTQYFGPGTRLTVL.